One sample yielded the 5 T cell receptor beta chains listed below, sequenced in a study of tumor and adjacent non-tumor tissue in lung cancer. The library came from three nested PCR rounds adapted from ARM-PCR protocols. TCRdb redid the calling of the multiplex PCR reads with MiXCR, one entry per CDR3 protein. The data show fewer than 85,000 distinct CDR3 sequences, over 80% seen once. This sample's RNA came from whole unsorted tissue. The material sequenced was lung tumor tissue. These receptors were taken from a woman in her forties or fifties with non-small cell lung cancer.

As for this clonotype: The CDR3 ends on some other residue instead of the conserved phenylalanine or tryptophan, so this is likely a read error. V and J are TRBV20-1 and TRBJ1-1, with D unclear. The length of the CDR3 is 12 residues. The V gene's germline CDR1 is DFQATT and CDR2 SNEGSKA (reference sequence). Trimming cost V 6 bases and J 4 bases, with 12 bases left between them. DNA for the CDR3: TGCAGTGCAGAACATGGGAGCACTGAAGCTTTCTCT. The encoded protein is CSAEHGSTEAFS.

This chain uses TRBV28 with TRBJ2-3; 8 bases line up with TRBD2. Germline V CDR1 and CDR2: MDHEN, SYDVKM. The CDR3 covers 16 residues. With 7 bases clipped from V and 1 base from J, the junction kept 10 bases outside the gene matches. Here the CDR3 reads CASISLYGRGTDTQYF. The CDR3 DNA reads TGTGCCAGCATAAGCTTATACGGGAGGGGCACAGATACGCAGTATTTT. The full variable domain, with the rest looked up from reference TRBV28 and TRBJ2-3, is DVKVTQSSRYLVKRTGEKVFLECVQDMDHENMFWYRQDPGLGLRLIYFSYDVKMKEKGDIPEGYSVSREKKERFSLILESASTNQTSMYLCASISLYGRGTDTQYFGPGTRLTVL.

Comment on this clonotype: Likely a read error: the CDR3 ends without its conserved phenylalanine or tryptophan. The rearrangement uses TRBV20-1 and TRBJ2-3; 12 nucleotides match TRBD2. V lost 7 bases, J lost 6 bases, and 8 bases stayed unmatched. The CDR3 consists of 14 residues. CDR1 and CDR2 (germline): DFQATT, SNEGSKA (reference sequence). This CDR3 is CSVSPTSGGDTQYS. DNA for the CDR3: TGCAGTGTTAGCCCTACTAGCGGGGGGGATACGCAGTATTCT.

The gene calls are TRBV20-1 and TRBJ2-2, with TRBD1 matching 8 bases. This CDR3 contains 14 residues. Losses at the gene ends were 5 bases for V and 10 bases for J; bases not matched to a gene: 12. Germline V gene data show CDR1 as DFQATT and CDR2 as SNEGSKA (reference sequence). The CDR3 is CSAGGQGALVELFF. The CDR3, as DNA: TGCAGTGCTGGAGGGCAGGGGGCGCTCGTGGAGCTGTTTTTT.

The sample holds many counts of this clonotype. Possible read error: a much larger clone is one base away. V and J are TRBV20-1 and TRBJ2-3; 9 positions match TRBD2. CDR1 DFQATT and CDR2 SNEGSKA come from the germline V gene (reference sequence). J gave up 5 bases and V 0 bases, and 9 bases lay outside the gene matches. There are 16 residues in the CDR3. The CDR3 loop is CSARDPAGGMIDTQYF. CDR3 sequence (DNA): TGCAGTGCTAGAGATCCAGCGGGAGGTATGATAGATACGCAGTATTTT.